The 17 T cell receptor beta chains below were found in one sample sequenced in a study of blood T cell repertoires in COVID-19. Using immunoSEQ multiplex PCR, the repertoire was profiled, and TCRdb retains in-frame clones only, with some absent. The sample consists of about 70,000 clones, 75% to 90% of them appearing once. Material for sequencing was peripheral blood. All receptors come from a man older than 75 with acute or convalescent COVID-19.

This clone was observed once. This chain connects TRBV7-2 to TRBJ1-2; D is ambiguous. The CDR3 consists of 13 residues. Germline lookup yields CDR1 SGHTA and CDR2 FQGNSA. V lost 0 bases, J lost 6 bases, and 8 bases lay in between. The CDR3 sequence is CASSLARNNGYTF. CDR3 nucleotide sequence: TGTGCCAGCAGCTTAGCGCGAAATAATGGCTACACCTTC.

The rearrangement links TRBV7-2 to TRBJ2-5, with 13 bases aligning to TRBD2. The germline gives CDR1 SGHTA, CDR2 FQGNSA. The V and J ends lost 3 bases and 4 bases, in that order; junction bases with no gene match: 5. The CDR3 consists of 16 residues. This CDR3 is CASSFTSGGGGETQYF. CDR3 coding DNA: TGTGCCAGCAGCTTCACTAGCGGGGGGGGAGGAGAGACCCAGTACTTC.

This CDR3 is CASSPQSSGIDGYTF. The CDR3 DNA reads as TGTGCCAGCAGCCCCCAAAGCTCAGGGATAGACGGCTACACCTTC. The chain links TRBV14 to TRBJ1-2; possibly TRBD1 for D (5 bases). The CDR3 sequence is 15 residues long. With 4 bases removed from V and 8 bases from J, the gap between germline ends came to 20 bases. Germline V CDR1 and CDR2: SGHDN, FVKESK.

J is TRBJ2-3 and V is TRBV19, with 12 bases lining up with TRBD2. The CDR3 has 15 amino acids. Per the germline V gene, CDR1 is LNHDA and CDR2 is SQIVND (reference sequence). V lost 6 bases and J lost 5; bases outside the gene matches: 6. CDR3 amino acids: CASRWLAGGIDTQYF. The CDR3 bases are TGTGCCAGTAGGTGGCTAGCGGGGGGGATAGATACGCAGTATTTT.

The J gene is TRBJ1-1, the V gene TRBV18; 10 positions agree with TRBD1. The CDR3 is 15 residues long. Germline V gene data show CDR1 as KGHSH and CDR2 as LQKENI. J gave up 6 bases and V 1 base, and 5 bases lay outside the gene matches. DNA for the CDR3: TGTGCCAGCTCACCACAGGGACAGGGGTCGCCTGAAGCTTTCTTT. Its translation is CASSPQGQGSPEAFF. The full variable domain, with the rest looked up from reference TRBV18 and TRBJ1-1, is NAGVMQNPRHLVRRRGQEARLRCSPMKGHSHVYWYRQLPEEGLKFMVYLQKENIIDESGMPKERFSAEFPKEGPSILRIQQVVRGDSAAYFCASSPQGQGSPEAFFGQGTRLTVV.

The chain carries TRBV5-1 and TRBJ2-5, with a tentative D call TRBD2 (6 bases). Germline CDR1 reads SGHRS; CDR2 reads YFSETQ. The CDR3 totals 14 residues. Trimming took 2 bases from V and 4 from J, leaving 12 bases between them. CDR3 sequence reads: CASSFGGTGETQYF. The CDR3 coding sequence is TGCGCCAGCAGCTTCGGGGGTACAGGAGAGACCCAGTACTTC.

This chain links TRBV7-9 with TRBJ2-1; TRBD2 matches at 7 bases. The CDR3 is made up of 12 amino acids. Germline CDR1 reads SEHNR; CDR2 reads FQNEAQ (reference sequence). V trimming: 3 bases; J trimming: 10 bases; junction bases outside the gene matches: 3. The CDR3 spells CASSFGGFEQFF. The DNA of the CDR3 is TGTGCCAGCAGCTTCGGGGGGTTCGAGCAGTTCTTC.

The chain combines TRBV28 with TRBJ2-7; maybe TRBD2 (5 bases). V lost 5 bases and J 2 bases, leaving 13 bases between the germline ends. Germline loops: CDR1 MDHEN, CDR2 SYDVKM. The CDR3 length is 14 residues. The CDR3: CASSPPRGAYEQYF. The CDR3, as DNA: TGTGCCAGCAGTCCCCCCCGGGGAGCCTACGAGCAGTACTTC.

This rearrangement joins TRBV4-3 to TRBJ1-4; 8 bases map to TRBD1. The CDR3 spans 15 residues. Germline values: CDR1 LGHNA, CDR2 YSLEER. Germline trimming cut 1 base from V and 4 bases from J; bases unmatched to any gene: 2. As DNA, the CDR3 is TGCGCCAGCAGCCAAGGGACAGGGCTTAATGAAAAACTGTTTTTT. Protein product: CASSQGTGLNEKLFF.

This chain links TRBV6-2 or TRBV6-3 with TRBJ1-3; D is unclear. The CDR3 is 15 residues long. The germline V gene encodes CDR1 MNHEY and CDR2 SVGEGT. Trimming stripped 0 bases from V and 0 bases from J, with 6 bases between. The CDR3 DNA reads TGTGCCAGCAGTTACTCGGGCCGCTCTGGAAACACCATATATTTT. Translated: CASSYSGRSGNTIYF.

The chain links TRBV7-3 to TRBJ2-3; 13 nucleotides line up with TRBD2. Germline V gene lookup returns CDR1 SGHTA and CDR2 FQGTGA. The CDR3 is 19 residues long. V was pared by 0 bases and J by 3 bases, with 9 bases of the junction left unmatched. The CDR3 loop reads CASSLTGTGTSGETDTQYF. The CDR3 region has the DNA TGTGCCAGCAGCTTAACGGGTACCGGGACTAGCGGGGAAACAGATACGCAGTATTTT.

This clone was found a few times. The CDR3 protein is CASHPQGNYGYTF. The CDR3 DNA sequence: TGTGCCAGCCATCCACAGGGTAACTATGGCTACACCTTC. The V and J genes are TRBV19 and TRBJ1-2; perhaps TRBD1 as D (6 bases). V dropped 9 bases and J dropped 1 base, with 12 bases sitting between them. Germline V gene lookup returns CDR1 LNHDA and CDR2 SQIVND (reference sequence). The CDR3 has 13 residues.

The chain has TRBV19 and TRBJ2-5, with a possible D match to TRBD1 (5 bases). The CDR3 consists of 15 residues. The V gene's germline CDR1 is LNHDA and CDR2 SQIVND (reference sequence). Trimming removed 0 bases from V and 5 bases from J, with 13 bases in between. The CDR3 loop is CASSIDLKGRETQYF. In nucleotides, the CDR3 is TGTGCCAGTAGTATAGATCTTAAGGGGCGCGAGACCCAGTACTTC.

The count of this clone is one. The CDR3 region is CASSLPGLGYTF. DNA of the CDR3: TGTGCCAGCAGCTTACCGGGACTTGGCTACACCTTC. This rearrangement joins TRBV7-2 to TRBJ1-2, with TRBD1 as a possible D gene (5 bases). Trimming shortened V by 2 bases and J by 7 bases, and 8 bases separated the two germline ends. This CDR3 has 12 residues. CDR1 SGHTA and CDR2 FQGNSA come from the germline V gene.

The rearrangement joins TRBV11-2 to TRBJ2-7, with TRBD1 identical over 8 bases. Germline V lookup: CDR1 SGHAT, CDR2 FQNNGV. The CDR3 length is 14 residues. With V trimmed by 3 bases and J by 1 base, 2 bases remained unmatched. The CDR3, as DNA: TGTGCCAGCAGCTTCCACAGGGGGTCCTACGAGCAGTACTTC. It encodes CASSFHRGSYEQYF.

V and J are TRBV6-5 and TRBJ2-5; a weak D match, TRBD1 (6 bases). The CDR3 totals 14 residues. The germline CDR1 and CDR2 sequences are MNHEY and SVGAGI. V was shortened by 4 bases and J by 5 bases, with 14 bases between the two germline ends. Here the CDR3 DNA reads TGTGCCAGCAGTTGGAACAGGGTGACGGAGACCCAGTACTTC. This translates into CASSWNRVTETQYF.

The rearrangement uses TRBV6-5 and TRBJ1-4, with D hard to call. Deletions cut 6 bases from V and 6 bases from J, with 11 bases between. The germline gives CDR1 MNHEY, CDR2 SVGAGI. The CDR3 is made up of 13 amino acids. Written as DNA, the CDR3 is TGTGCCAGCAGGCCCGAGGGATATGAAAAACTGTTTTTT. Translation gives CASRPEGYEKLFF.